The sequence of this T cell receptor beta chain was determined in a study of T cell responses to AZD1222 COVID-19 vaccine. Regarding this clone: Its antigen is unidentified.

General observations from the study: Seropositive at baseline were only a handful of AZD1222 recipients. Epitopes outside B.1.351 and B.1.1.7 mutated regions reportedly drew nearly half of spike TCRs.

Sequenced by immunoSEQ multiplex PCR; TCRdb stores in-frame clones only, minus some. The sample includes under 80,000 clones, approximately 90% of them seen just once. Investigators merged groups given second doses at roughly 4 or roughly 12 weeks. Trimming took off 6 bases at V and 3 bases at J, with 15 bases between the two ends. The germline gives CDR1 SNHLY, CDR2 FYNNEI. The CDR3 has 15 residues. The receptor was isolated from an adult who received the AZD1222 COVID-19 vaccine. The gene calls are TRBV2 and TRBJ1-5; D unclear. The specimen comprised peripheral blood, sampled 28 days after the second AZD1222 dose. The CDR3 DNA follows: TGTGCCAGCAGCCCACAGTCTGGAGACAATCAGCCCCAGCATTTT. Translation gives CASSPQSGDNQPQHF.